The rows below give T cell receptor beta chains drawn from one sample of a study of blood T cells in healthy people across ages. TCRdb analysed the 5' RACE reads with MiXCR anew, one entry per CDR3 protein. The repertoire consists of 1,800,000 or so distinct CDR3 sequences, with about 39% occurring once and the leading ten covering approximately 22%. The sample taken for sequencing was blood. The source of these receptors is a human donor in good health. Each CDR3 is given with its conserved first and last residue. A D gene is named only where the DNA matches it firmly. Clone size is given for some rows only: seen once, a few or many times, or a class if the clone is expanded.

>NA|TRBJ2-1|TRBV27|NA
TGTGCCAGCAGTTTATCCTCCCCCAAGATCCGAAGAACGGACAATGAGCAGTTCTTC
CASSLSSPKIRRTDNEQFF
>NA|TRBJ1-2|TRBV7-2|NA
TGTGCCAGCAGCTCCCTCATGGGTGGCTACACCTTC
CASSSLMGGYTF
>NA|TRBJ2-7|TRBV5-1|few
TGCGCCAGCAGCATCGCAGGGGATCGCTACGAGCAGTACTTC
CASSIAGDRYEQYF
>NA|TRBJ1-5|TRBV5-1|NA
TGCGCCAGCAGCTTGTATGGGGGCTCGGGTCAGCCCCAGCATTTT
CASSLYGGSGQPQHF
>NA|TRBJ1-2|TRBV12-3/TRBV12-4|NA
TGTACCAGCAGCGTAACGATATTCTACGGCTACACCTTC
CTSSVTIFYGYTF
>TRBD2|TRBJ2-2|TRBV15|NA
TGTGCCACCAGCAGAGTTAAAGGACTAGAGGGGACCGGGGAGCTGTTTTTT
CATSRVKGLEGTGELFF
>TRBD1|TRBJ1-2|TRBV20-1|NA
TGCAGTGCTAGGAGTCCAGGGGGCGCCTATGGCTACACCTTC
CSARSPGGAYGYTF
>NA|TRBJ1-1|TRBV7-2|NA
TGTGCCAGCAGCTTAGCGCGAAGGGGGAACGGAGGGAACACTGAAGCTTTCTTT
CASSLARRGNGGNTEAFF
>TRBD2|TRBJ2-1|TRBV20-1|NA
TGCAGTGCTAGATTTTGGGGGGGTGAGCAGTTCTTC
CSARFWGGEQFF
>TRBD1|TRBJ2-5|TRBV6-5|NA
TGTGCCAGCAGTCACGGAAGGACAGGGCTTACGACCCAGTACTTC
CASSHGRTGLTTQYF
>TRBD1|TRBJ2-1|TRBV19|NA
TGTGCCAGTAGAGATCCGGGACAGATAAATGAGCAGTTCTTC
CASRDPGQINEQFF
>TRBD1|TRBJ1-1|TRBV20-1|few
TGCAGTGCAAGCGGGACAGGGGGCGCGGGATTTGGAGCTTTCTTT
CSASGTGGAGFGAFF
>NA|TRBJ2-6|TRBV5-1|NA
TGCGCCAGCAGCTCGTCGACAGGTACCTCTGGGGCCAACGTCCTGACTTTC
CASSSSTGTSGANVLTF
>NA|TRBJ1-1|TRBV27|few
TGTGCCAGCAGTTTATTGGGCAGCGCCGTGAACACTGAAGCTTTCTTT
CASSLLGSAVNTEAFF
>TRBD1|TRBJ1-6|TRBV20-1|few
TGCAGTGCTAGGGCCCCTCCGGGACAGGGGGCTCCTCGAAATAATTCACCCCTCCACTTT
CSARAPPGQGAPRNNSPLHF
>TRBD2|TRBJ2-4|TRBV29-1|few
TGCAGCGTCGGTACACGGGACTACAATGAGCAGTACTTC
CSVGTRDYNEQYF
>NA|TRBJ2-5|TRBV7-6|once
TGTGCCAGCAGCCCATCTCCCAGGGGTGGGGAGACCCAGTACTTC
CASSPSPRGGETQYF
>TRBD1|TRBJ2-7|TRBV28|NA
TGTGCCAGCCAGGGGCAGGGGGACCCAGTAGCTGTCTACGAGCAGTACTTC
CASQGQGDPVAVYEQYF
>NA|TRBJ2-3|TRBV11-1|NA
TGTGCCAGCAGCCTAGTCCCTGCGGGTACGCAGTATTTT
CASSLVPAGTQYF
>TRBD2|TRBJ2-2|TRBV7-8|few
TGTGCCAGCAGCTCGGGACTAGCGGGGGGGCCTTCCGGGGAGCTGTTTTTT
CASSSGLAGGPSGELFF
>NA|TRBJ2-3|TRBV5-6|NA
TGTGCCAGCAGCTTGTTCGGGACCCAGACGGGGGATACGCAGTATTTT
CASSLFGTQTGDTQYF
>NA|TRBJ2-2|TRBV7-2|NA
TGTGCCAGCAGCTTAGGGGGCGGGGACTGGGAGCTGTTTTTT
CASSLGGGDWELFF
>TRBD1|TRBJ2-4|TRBV6-1|few
TGTGCCAGCAGTGAAGGACGACAGGGTAGGAAAAACATTCAGTACTTC
CASSEGRQGRKNIQYF
>NA|TRBJ2-5|TRBV20-1|few
TGCAGTGCTACCCCAGGGGCGCGGGGTTGGACCCAGTACTTC
CSATPGARGWTQYF
>TRBD1|TRBJ2-7|TRBV5-1|NA
TGCGCCGGCAGCTGGACAGGGGCCTCCGAGCAGTACTTC
CAGSWTGASEQYF
>TRBD1|TRBJ2-4|TRBV10-3|NA
TGTGCCATCAGGGGGGACAGGGGAGGCATTCAGTACTTC
CAIRGDRGGIQYF